A single sample gave rise to the 9 T cell receptor beta chains below, sequenced in a study of shared clonotypes between healthy human individuals. Clones were read by immunoSEQ multiplex PCR, and TCRdb kept only the in-frame ones, dropping some. The table has fewer than 2.5 million clones, 90% to 95% seen once. Sequencing was done on a sample of naive CD4+ T cells from PBMCs. This sample's subset: CD45RA+ positively selected. The receptors here all came from a man aged 18 to 30 in good health. Some clones in this sample may be carry-over from other donors' samples.

The rearrangement links TRBV5-4 to TRBJ1-4; 10 positions match TRBD1. With 4 bases clipped from V and 8 bases from J, the junction kept 5 bases outside the gene matches. From germline, CDR1 is SGHNT and CDR2 YYREEE (reference sequence). The CDR3 spans 14 residues. CDR3 sequence reads: CASSRTGGEEKLFF. In nucleotides, the CDR3 is TGTGCCAGCAGCAGGACAGGGGGGGAGGAAAAACTGTTTTTT.

This chain connects TRBV5-1 to TRBJ1-4, with D uncertain. The V end lost 1 base, the J end lost 2 bases, and 9 bases lay between the germline ends. This CDR3 is built from 15 residues. Germline-derived CDR1 and CDR2 are SGHRS and YFSETQ. The CDR3 coding sequence is TGCGCCAGCAGCTTGTTTGGTCCCACTAATGAAAAACTGTTTTTT. The encoded protein is CASSLFGPTNEKLFF.

Details on this clone: Other nucleotide sequences from this sample produce the same CDR3. This chain links TRBV20-1 with TRBJ2-2; no reliable D call. Trimming shortened V by 2 bases and J by 6 bases, and 1 base separated the two germline ends. The germline V gene has CDR1 DFQATT and CDR2 SNEGSKA (reference sequence). The CDR3 covers 10 residues. CDR3 nucleotide sequence: TGCAGTGCTAGATCCGGGGAGCTGTTTTTT. Translation gives CSARSGELFF.

The genes are TRBV28 and TRBJ1-1, with D possibly being TRBD1 (6 bases). CDR1 and CDR2 from the germline V gene are MDHEN and SYDVKM. V shed 5 bases and J shed 3 bases, with 22 bases lying between them. The CDR3 spans 17 residues. The CDR3 bases are TGTGCCAGCAGTGGCCGCCGGGGGGCGTTGTTGGACACTGAAGCTTTCTTT. Translation gives CASSGRRGALLDTEAFF.

The genes are TRBV6-7 and TRBJ2-5; TRBD2 agrees at 7 bases. TRBV6-7 is marked as an open reading frame, function uncertain. The length of the CDR3 is 16 residues. Losses at the gene ends were 0 bases for V and 3 bases for J; bases not matched to a gene: 7. CDR3 bases: TGTGCCAGCAGTTACTCTTTGGCGGGGGTGGAAGAGACCCAGTACTTC. As protein: CASSYSLAGVEETQYF.

V usage is TRBV5-1 and J usage is TRBJ1-1; no reliable D call. The ends were cut back, 0 bases at V and 0 bases at J, with 6 bases in the middle. This CDR3 region has 14 residues. Looked up from germline, CDR1 is SGHRS and CDR2 is YFSETQ. CDR3 DNA: TGCGCCAGCAGCTTGGGGATTATGAACACTGAAGCTTTCTTT. Translated: CASSLGIMNTEAFF.

V gene TRBV7-3 combines with J gene TRBJ2-4, with 9 bases aligning to TRBD1. Germline lookup yields CDR1 SGHTA and CDR2 FQGTGA. J was trimmed by 8 bases and V by 5 bases; bases with no gene match: 4. The CDR3 is made up of 13 amino acids. The CDR3 DNA reads as TGTGCCAGCAGCGCGGGACAGGGCGACATTCAGTACTTC. Protein sequence: CASSAGQGDIQYF.

The CDR3 sequence: CASSMGSGQRTHNYGYTF. CDR3 bases: TGTGCCAGTAGTATGGGATCGGGACAAAGGACCCATAACTATGGCTACACCTTC. The chain uses TRBV19 and TRBJ1-2, with D possibly matching TRBD1 (6 bases). Deletions cut 3 bases from V and 1 base from J, with 21 bases between. The CDR3 is 18 amino acids. Germline CDR1 and CDR2: LNHDA and SQIVND (reference sequence).

The genes are TRBV27 and TRBJ2-1, with 8 bases fitting TRBD2. Germline lookup yields CDR1 MNHEY and CDR2 SMNVEV (reference sequence). CDR3 length equals 14 residues. The trim removed 9 bases at V and 9 bases at J, leaving 13 bases unmatched. The CDR3 is CASLGLAGGGEQFF. CDR3 in DNA: TGTGCCAGTCTAGGACTTGCGGGAGGTGGTGAGCAGTTCTTC.